This paragraph reports one T cell receptor (beta chain). The antigen remains undetermined. The data are from a study of T cells in women clearing cervical HPV infection. Overall study results and limits: Associations may precede or follow infection; HPV-specific or memory T cells were not isolated. Repertoire richness, not evenness, was significantly elevated in CIN3+ cases versus controls.

Genomic DNA, averaging approximately 1,200 ng per sample, yielded TCR beta CDR3 via immunoSEQ. The protocol was immunoSEQ multiplex PCR, while the TCRdb copy is restricted to in-frame clones and leaves out a portion. The sample data list approximately 35,000 clones. The clonotype was recovered from a woman between 18 and 69 years old with a cervical HPV16 infection that either progressed to CIN3+ or cleared (not recorded which). Sequenced: blood buffy coat.

CDR3 in amino acids: CSASPGTSYEQYF. Partial CDR3 DNA: TGCAGTGCTTCCCCCGGGACTAGCTACGAG. The chain links TRBV20-1 to TRBJ2-7, with 8 bases that match TRBD2. The read ends 3 residues early relative to the CDR3; the germline J gene fills the gap. This CDR3 has 13 residues. Unmatched junction bases numbered 6, after V lost 5 bases and J lost 3 bases. The germline V gene encodes CDR1 DFQATT and CDR2 SNEGSKA (reference sequence).